This entry features one T cell receptor (beta chain) sequence. Antigen unknown. Culturing for around 10 days preceded CD4+ T cell isolation. A half-volume exchange with IL-2 medium occurred on days 3 and 7. Germline-derived CDR1 and CDR2 are MDHEN and SYDVKM. Deletions cut 5 bases from V and 0 bases from J, with 10 bases between. CDR3 length equals 14 residues. These data originate in a study of vaccination effects on CD4 cells after COVID-19. General study findings and limits: Healthy vaccinees had only 1 of 255 vaccine-induced clones cross-react with common cold coronaviruses.

TCRdb's table, derived via immunoSEQ multiplex PCR, lists solely in-frame clones and lacks some. Among around 46,000 clones listed, 67% were seen once. The rearrangement joins TRBV28 to TRBJ1-2, with D possibly being TRBD1 (5 bases). The receptor's source is a human donor who received a COVID-19 vaccine. Sequenced material: CD4+ T cells from PBMCs cultured without peptide, taken before COVID-19 vaccination. The CDR3 loop reads CASSPTVPNYGYTF. CDR3 nucleotides: TGTGCCAGCAGTCCGACAGTACCTAACTATGGCTACACCTTC.